This TCR beta chain derives from a study of T cells after yellow fever vaccination. The CDR3 consists of 14 residues. Germline V gives CDR1 MNHNS, CDR2 SASEGT. Unmatched junction bases numbered 4, after V lost 5 bases and J lost 1 base. The authors made TCR cDNA by 5'RACE template switching, adding a universal primer site and UMIs. MiXCR, applied by TCRdb to the 5' RACE reads, yields one record per CDR3 protein. The sample consists of a few hundred thousand distinct CDR3 sequences, roughly 6.2% of them appearing once. This specimen consisted of CD4+ T cells sorted from PBMCs, obtained on the day of the yellow fever booster vaccination. This chain links TRBV6-1 with TRBJ2-7, with TRBD2 identical over 8 bases. The receptor comes from a man aged 30-40 years who received the YFV17D yellow fever vaccine. CDR3 sequence reads: CASSIQRESYEQYF. For the CDR3, the DNA is TGTGCCAGCAGTATCCAGCGGGAGTCCTACGAGCAGTACTTC.